This TCR beta chain was recovered during a study of blood T cell repertoires in COVID-19. Some clones are missing from TCRdb's copy, which holds only in-frame ones; the method was immunoSEQ multiplex PCR. Seen here are about 170,000 clones, approximately 89% observed once, and the top ten hold around 0.77%. V was shortened by 4 bases and J by 8 bases, with 11 bases between the two germline ends. CDR1 and CDR2 from the germline V gene are MNHEY and SVGEGT. This CDR3 is 12 amino acids long. The sequencing input was PBMCs or T cells enriched from blood (not recorded which). This clonotype originated in a woman aged 18 to 35 who had recovered from COVID-19. The chain is built from TRBV6-2 or TRBV6-3 and TRBJ1-2; weak D call: TRBD1 (6 bases). CDR3 DNA sequence: TGTGCCAGCAGTTGGACAGCGAGCGGCTACACCTTC. This gives the protein CASSWTASGYTF.